This T cell receptor beta chain was sequenced in a study of T cell repertoires in cytomegalovirus infection. MiXCR, run by TCRdb on the reads, gives a single entry per CDR3 protein. The sample carries roughly 800,000 distinct CDR3 sequences, almost 30% recorded once. In its sample, this clonotype was seen a few times. Antigen specificity is unknown. The CDR3 has 16 residues. Trimming took off 4 bases at V and 0 bases at J, with 16 bases between the two ends. In germline, CDR1 is MNHNS, CDR2 SASEGT. Findings of the study overall: There were carriers of CMV plus the relevant HLA, and cumulative public TCR beta family frequency identified them.

Specimen: cultured CD8+ T cells from PBMCs, collected from culture after CMV antigen stimulation. The V and J genes are TRBV6-1 and TRBJ2-7; TRBD1 or TRBD2 may be the D gene (5 bases each). This TCR came from a human donor in good health (CMV status not recorded). Some clones in this sample may be carry-over from other donors' samples. In DNA, the CDR3 is TGTGCCAGCAGTGCCAACCGGGACCTCAGCTCCTACGAGCAGTACTTC. It translates to CASSANRDLSSYEQYF.